The clone carrying this T cell receptor (beta chain) has at least ten counts. The same CDR3 can be traced to other DNA sequences in this sample. The data stem from a study of shared clonotypes between healthy human individuals. Per the germline V gene, CDR1 is SGHRS and CDR2 is YFSETQ. The CDR3 loop spans 14 amino acids. Unmatched junction bases numbered 3, after V lost 5 bases and J lost 1 base. Some clones are missing from TCRdb's copy, which holds only in-frame ones; the method was immunoSEQ multiplex PCR. The table has about 500,000 clones, approximately 80% seen once. This chain connects TRBV5-1 to TRBJ2-5; 9 positions match TRBD2. What was sequenced was PBMCs. The sequence was collected from a woman aged 35 to 49 in good health. Some clones in this sample may be carry-over from other donors' samples. This CDR3 is CASRPTSGQETQYF. The CDR3 DNA reads TGCGCCAGCAGACCGACTAGCGGCCAAGAGACCCAGTACTTC.